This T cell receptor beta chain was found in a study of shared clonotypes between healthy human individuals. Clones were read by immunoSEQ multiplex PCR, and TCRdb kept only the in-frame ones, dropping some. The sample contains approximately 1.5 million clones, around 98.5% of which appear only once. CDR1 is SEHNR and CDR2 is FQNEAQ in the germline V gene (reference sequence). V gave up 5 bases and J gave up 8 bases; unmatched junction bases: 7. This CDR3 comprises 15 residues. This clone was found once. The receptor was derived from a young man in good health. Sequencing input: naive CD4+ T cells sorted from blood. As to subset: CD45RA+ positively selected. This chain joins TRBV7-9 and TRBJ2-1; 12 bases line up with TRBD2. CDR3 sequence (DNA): TGTGCCAGCAGCCCCAGACTAGCGGGAGTAGATGAGCAGTTCTTC. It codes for CASSPRLAGVDEQFF. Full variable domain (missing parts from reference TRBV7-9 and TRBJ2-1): DTGVSQNPRHKITKRGQNVTFRCDPISEHNRLYWYRQTLGQGPEFLTYFQNEAQLEKSRLLSDRFSAERPKGSFSTLEIQRTEQGDSAMYLCASSPRLAGVDEQFFGPGTRLTVL.